The T cell receptor beta chain under discussion was sequenced for a study of T cell responses to AZD1222 COVID-19 vaccine. Study findings and constraints: Across spike, vaccine-associated CD4 TCRs were found, dominant at 160-218 and 743-854.

Assay: immunoSEQ multiplex PCR; the TCRdb copy retains only in-frame clones and omits some. Of approximately 8,000 clones detected, 88% appear once; the ten largest clones hold about 7%. The V and J ends lost 1 base and 0 bases respectively, with 6 bases between them. CDR3 length: 14 amino acids. Germline V CDR1 and CDR2: MNHNS, SASEGT. In the case of this clone: The target antigen is unknown.

This TCR was sampled from an adult who received the AZD1222 COVID-19 vaccine. This rearrangement joins TRBV6-1 to TRBJ1-2; no clear D. The sample here was peripheral blood, taken 28 days after the second AZD1222 dose. The chain's CDR3 is CASSEGLTNYGYTF. DNA for the CDR3: TGTGCCAGCAGTGAAGGTCTAACTAACTATGGCTACACCTTC.